The 15 T cell receptor beta chains listed next were all sequenced from one sample in a study of T cells in Graves' hyperthyroidism and ophthalmopathy. Template material for amplifying TCR beta CDR3 regions consisted of RNA transcripts. A set of HTBI primers served as the primers for a first-round RT-PCR of the TCR CDR3. MiXCR, run by TCRdb on the multiplex PCR reads, gives a single entry per CDR3 protein. The repertoire holds 620,000 or so distinct CDR3 sequences, with around 13% as singletons. Sequencing was done on a sample of blood. The origin of the receptors is a woman between 50 and 59 years old with Graves' ophthalmopathy.

The chain links TRBV11-2 to TRBJ2-1; tentatively, D is TRBD1 (5 bases). Germline V CDR1 and CDR2: SGHAT, FQNNGV. Trimming removed 5 bases at V and 8 bases at J, with 13 bases between. There are 13 residues in the CDR3. The CDR3 DNA reads as TGTGCCAGCAGCCTGGGGCACAAGCATGAGCAGTTCTTC. The encoded protein is CASSLGHKHEQFF.

A remark on this clonotype: This may arise from a read error, as a much more abundant clone is one base away. The chain links TRBV20-1 to TRBJ2-1; TRBD2 matches at 7 bases. The CDR3 covers 15 residues. Unmatched junction bases numbered 10, after V lost 6 bases and J lost 2 bases. CDR1 and CDR2 (germline): DFQATT, SNEGSKA (reference sequence). The CDR3 DNA reads as TGCAGTGCCCCAATCAGCGGGAAGGCCTACAATGAGCAGTTCTTC. Translating gives CSAPISGKAYNEQFF.

As to this clonotype: The germline gene is not matched at one end of the junction; a read error may be the cause. The chain has TRBV27 and TRBJ2-1; 8 positions match TRBD2. The CDR3 consists of 17 residues. Germline V lookup: CDR1 MNHEY, CDR2 SMNVEV (reference sequence). The CDR3 here is CASSQSRGGVGYNEQLF. CDR3 coding DNA: TGTGCCAGCAGTCAATCCCGGGGGGGAGTAGGATACAATGAGCAGCTCTTC.

This clonotype was seen ten or more times. The chain is built from TRBV28 and TRBJ2-3, with D possibly being TRBD1 or TRBD2 (5 bases each). This CDR3 is built from 15 residues. V lost 7 bases and J lost 4, with 18 bases in between. From germline, CDR1 is MDHEN and CDR2 SYDVKM. The CDR3 loop is CASTTGGRGPDTQYF. CDR3 in DNA: TGTGCCAGCACCACTGGGGGACGAGGCCCAGATACGCAGTATTTT.

This clonotype appeared a few times. The J gene is TRBJ2-5, the V gene TRBV19; the match to TRBD2 covers 8 bases. CDR3 length: 13 residues. Germline CDR1 reads LNHDA; CDR2 reads SQIVND (reference sequence). The J segment lost 5 bases and the V segment lost 8 bases, leaving 7 bases of the junction unmatched. In nucleotides, the CDR3 is TGTGCCAGTGGAGCGGGAGTAAGGGAGACCCAGTACTTC. Its protein product is CASGAGVRETQYF. Full variable domain (rest looked up from reference TRBV19 and TRBJ2-5): DGGITQSPKYLFRKEGQNVTLSCEQNLNHDAMYWYRQDPGQGLRLIYYSQIVNDFQKGDIAEGYSVSREKKESFPLTVTSAQKNPTAFYLCASGAGVRETQYFGPGTRLLVL.

This clonotype occurred many times. The chain has TRBV5-6 and TRBJ1-5; no reliable D call. Trimming stripped 2 bases from V and 9 bases from J, with 12 bases between. Looked up from germline, CDR1 is SGHDT and CDR2 is YYEEEE. This CDR3 has 13 amino acids. CDR3 protein: CASSLGRTGPQHF. In DNA, the CDR3 is TGTGCCAGCAGCTTAGGACGAACGGGGCCCCAGCATTTT.

Only a few counts were recorded for this clonotype. The CDR3 DNA is TGTGCCACACGACGATCGGCAGGGTCCCCAGAGACCCAGTACTTC. Translating it yields CATRRSAGSPETQYF. The chain employs TRBV19 and TRBJ2-5; possibly TRBD1 for D (5 bases). This CDR3 is 15 amino acids long. V was trimmed by 10 bases and J by 4 bases, leaving 22 bases between them. Germline assignment: CDR1 LNHDA and CDR2 SQIVND (reference sequence).

The chain couples TRBV5-4 to TRBJ2-6, with 9 positions matching TRBD1. Germline trimming cut 3 bases from V and 4 bases from J; bases unmatched to any gene: 5. CDR1 and CDR2 (germline): SGHNT, YYREEE (reference sequence). This CDR3 comprises 16 residues. Here the CDR3 DNA reads TGTGCCAGCAGCTCCGGGACAGGGTTAGGGGCCAACGTCCTGACTTTC. As protein: CASSSGTGLGANVLTF.

The J gene is TRBJ2-5, the V gene TRBV20-1, with D perhaps TRBD1 (6 bases). CDR1 and CDR2 (germline): DFQATT, SNEGSKA (reference sequence). V was cut by 6 bases and J by 9 bases, with 29 bases left in between. This CDR3 region has 16 residues. CDR3 residues: CSATERPTTGSVAQYF. For the CDR3, the DNA is TGCAGTGCAACTGAACGCCCAACGACAGGATCGGTAGCCCAGTACTTC.

The rearrangement uses TRBV19 and TRBJ2-5, with D perhaps TRBD2 (5 bases). Trimming left V 4 bases short and J 3 bases short, with 12 bases between. This CDR3 is 14 amino acids long. Germline CDR1 is LNHDA and CDR2 is SQIVND (reference sequence). The CDR3 protein is CASSRTTREETQYF. The CDR3 DNA reads TGTGCCAGTAGTAGAACGACGCGGGAAGAGACCCAGTACTTC.

This clonotype was seen a handful of times. This chain's CDR3 is CASSQVGSHNTGELFF. The CDR3 nucleotides read TGTGCCAGCAGCCAAGTGGGGTCCCATAACACCGGGGAGCTGTTTTTT. The gene calls are TRBV4-2 and TRBJ2-2; no reliable D call. V lost 1 base and J lost 2, with 11 bases in between. This CDR3 has 16 residues. Germline V CDR1 and CDR2: LGHNA, YNFKEQ.

This clonotype appeared a few times. The J gene is TRBJ2-2, the V gene TRBV4-3; 7 nucleotides line up with TRBD1. J gave up 5 bases and V 0 bases, and 9 bases lay outside the gene matches. Germline V gene data show CDR1 as LGHNA and CDR2 as YSLEER. The CDR3 has 17 amino acids. CDR3 nucleotide sequence: TGCGCCAGCAGCCAAGAAGACGGACAGGATTTGACCGGGGAGCTGTTTTTT. Its protein is CASSQEDGQDLTGELFF.

This clonotype showed up many times. The chain is built from TRBV27 and TRBJ1-2, with D hard to call. V was cut by 6 bases and J by 3 bases, with 8 bases left in between. The CDR3 runs to 12 residues. The V gene's germline CDR1 is MNHEY and CDR2 SMNVEV (reference sequence). The DNA of the CDR3 is TGTGCCAGCAGGGGGTTCGACTATGGCTACACCTTC. It specifies CASRGFDYGYTF.

This clonotype was seen ten or more times. V gene TRBV19 combines with J gene TRBJ2-1, with 7 bases fitting TRBD2. The CDR3 is 15 amino acids. The junction had 12 bases not matched to a gene; V was cut back by 7 bases and J by 6 bases. Germline lookup yields CDR1 LNHDA and CDR2 SQIVND (reference sequence). The chain's CDR3 is CASTFGEGPVNEQFF. The CDR3 coding sequence is TGTGCCAGTACCTTCGGGGAGGGCCCGGTCAATGAGCAGTTCTTC.

The chain has TRBV12-3 or TRBV12-4 and TRBJ1-2; 7 bases map to TRBD1. This CDR3 contains 13 residues. With 6 bases clipped from V and 3 bases from J, the junction kept 4 bases outside the gene matches. This CDR3 reads CASRSGTDYGYTF. In DNA form, the CDR3 reads TGTGCCAGCAGATCCGGGACAGACTATGGCTACACCTTC.